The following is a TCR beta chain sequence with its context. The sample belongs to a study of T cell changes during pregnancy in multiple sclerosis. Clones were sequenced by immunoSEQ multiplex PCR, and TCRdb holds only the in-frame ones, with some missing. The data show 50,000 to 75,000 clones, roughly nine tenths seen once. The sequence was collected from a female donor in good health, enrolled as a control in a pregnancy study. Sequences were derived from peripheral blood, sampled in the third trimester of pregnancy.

CDR3 in DNA: TGTGCCACCGCGCTTACTAGCGGGCGCACAGATACGCAGTATTTT. This encodes CATALTSGRTDTQYF. V and J are TRBV19 and TRBJ2-3, with 9 bases lining up with TRBD2. The V segment lost 10 bases and the J segment 1 base; nucleotides outside the gene matches: 9. This CDR3 comprises 15 residues. Germline CDR1 reads LNHDA; CDR2 reads SQIVND (reference sequence).